The source of this T cell receptor (beta chain) is a study of control samples from healthy donors and cancer patients. This CDR3 contains 16 residues. Germline trimming cut 8 bases from V and 4 bases from J; bases unmatched to any gene: 12. From germline, CDR1 is SNHLY and CDR2 FYNNEI. Generated by immunoSEQ multiplex PCR, the TCRdb table keeps only in-frame clones and is missing some. The sample records roughly 100,000 clones, about four fifths being singletons. This clone occurred many times. The chain couples TRBV2 to TRBJ1-5; TRBD1 agrees at 9 bases. The clonotype was recovered from a woman aged 50 to 60 in good health. Sequencing used blood. The DNA of the CDR3 is TGTGCCAGCCGCGACAGGGGGGCCCTTTGGAATCAGCCCCAGCATTTT. Encoded protein: CASRDRGALWNQPQHF.